This entry features one T cell receptor beta chain sequence. The antigen is unknown. This sample stems from a study of tumor-infiltrating lymphocytes in localized non-small cell lung cancer. Study-level findings and limits: Tumors had more T cell infiltration than uninvolved lung, per TCRbeta sequencing and CD3 counts.

There are 17 residues in the CDR3. Germline V lookup: CDR1 MNHEY, CDR2 SMNVEV (reference sequence). The trim removed 5 bases at V and 7 bases at J, leaving 19 bases unmatched. Generated by immunoSEQ multiplex PCR, the TCRdb table keeps only in-frame clones and is missing some. The sample shows approximately 13,000 clones, roughly 70% of them seen only once. V usage is TRBV27 and J usage is TRBJ2-5, with 7 bases fitting TRBD2. The sequence was collected from a human donor with non-small cell lung cancer. Input material: lung tumor tissue. The CDR3 region has the DNA TGTGCCAGCAGTCCGTCAAGGTCTAGCGGTTCCGGTAGGACCCAGTACTTC. It translates to CASSPSRSSGSGRTQYF.